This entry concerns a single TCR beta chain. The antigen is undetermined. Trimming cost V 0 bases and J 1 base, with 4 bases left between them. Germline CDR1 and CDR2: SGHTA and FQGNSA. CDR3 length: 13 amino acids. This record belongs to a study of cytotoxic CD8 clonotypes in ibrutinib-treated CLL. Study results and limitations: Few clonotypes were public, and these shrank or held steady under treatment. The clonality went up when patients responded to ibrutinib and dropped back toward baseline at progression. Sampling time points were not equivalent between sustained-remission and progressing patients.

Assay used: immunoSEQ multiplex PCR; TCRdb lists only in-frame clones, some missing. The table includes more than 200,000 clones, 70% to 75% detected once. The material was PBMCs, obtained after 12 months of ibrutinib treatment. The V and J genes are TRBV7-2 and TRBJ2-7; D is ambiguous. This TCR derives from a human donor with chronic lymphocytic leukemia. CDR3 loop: CASSLAGSYEQYF. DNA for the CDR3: TGTGCCAGCAGCTTAGCAGGTTCCTACGAGCAGTACTTC.